Each of the 18 T cell receptor beta chains below was sequenced from the same sample in a study of shared clonotypes between healthy human individuals. Sequencing used immunoSEQ multiplex PCR; TCRdb keeps in-frame clones, though not all of them. The sample has about 2.4 million clones; roughly 93% are singletons. Material for sequencing was naive CD4+ T cells from PBMCs. The sample's subset: CD45RA+ positively selected. Source of these receptors: a man aged 18 to 30 in good health. Some clones in this sample may be carry-over from other donors' samples.

The V call is TRBV2, the J call TRBJ1-2, with unresolved D. Germline V CDR1 and CDR2: SNHLY, FYNNEI. This CDR3 is 13 amino acids long. Between the trimmed V and J ends, which lost 1 base and 4 bases, there was a span of 7 bases. As DNA, the CDR3 is TGTGCCAGCAGTGAAGAGTGGGGCTATGGCTACACCTTC. It encodes CASSEEWGYGYTF.

This sequence joins TRBV4-2 and TRBJ2-2; D is unresolved. This CDR3 contains 15 residues. Germline V gene lookup returns CDR1 LGHNA and CDR2 YNFKEQ. Between the trimmed V and J ends, which lost 0 bases and 4 bases, there was a span of 9 bases. The chain's CDR3 is CASSQDWSSTGELFF. CDR3 coding DNA: TGTGCCAGCAGCCAAGATTGGTCGAGCACCGGGGAGCTGTTTTTT.

The rearrangement links TRBV27 to TRBJ1-2; D unclear. This CDR3 comprises 14 residues. The germline V and J ends were trimmed by 3 bases and 2 bases, with 10 bases remaining between them. Germline CDR1 MNHEY, CDR2 SMNVEV (reference sequence). CDR3 residues: CASSFRGRNYGYTF. The CDR3 DNA follows: TGTGCCAGCAGTTTTCGAGGGCGCAACTATGGCTACACCTTC.

The J gene is TRBJ2-7, the V gene TRBV4-1; no clear D gene. CDR3 length equals 15 residues. V was pared by 2 bases and J by 1 base, with 12 bases between. CDR1 and CDR2 (germline): MGHRA, YSYEKL. The CDR3, as DNA: TGCGCCAGCAGCCAAATCCAGCGTACATCCTACGAGCAGTACTTC. This codes for CASSQIQRTSYEQYF.

Comment on this clone: The identical CDR3 is also encoded by other nucleotide sequences in the sample. This rearrangement joins TRBV25-1 to TRBJ2-7; 9 bases align to TRBD1. The ends lost 6 bases at V and 4 bases at J; junction bases unmatched: 4. The germline gives CDR1 MGHDK, CDR2 SYGVNS. The CDR3 consists of 13 residues. CDR3 sequence reads: CASRQGAIYEQYF. CDR3 sequence (DNA): TGTGCCAGCAGACAGGGGGCGATTTACGAGCAGTACTTC.

The chain employs TRBV6-5 and TRBJ1-4; no reliable D call. V was pared by 6 bases and J by 8 bases, with 13 bases between. CDR1 is MNHEY and CDR2 is SVGAGI in the germline V gene. This CDR3 region has 13 residues. In nucleotides, the CDR3 is TGTGCCAGCAGGAAAACCGCGAGGGAAAAACTGTTTTTT. Protein product: CASRKTAREKLFF.

The chain joins TRBV19 to TRBJ1-2; D possibly corresponds to TRBD1 (6 bases). This CDR3 is built from 15 residues. Germline loops: CDR1 LNHDA, CDR2 SQIVND (reference sequence). Trimming removed 6 bases at V and 4 bases at J, with 18 bases between. CDR3 in amino acids: CASRPKDRISYGYTF. CDR3 in DNA: TGTGCCAGTAGACCGAAGGACAGAATCTCCTATGGCTACACCTTC.

The rearrangement links TRBV4-1 to TRBJ2-5; 10 nucleotides line up with TRBD2. The CDR3 sequence is 16 residues long. The V gene's germline CDR1 is MGHRA and CDR2 YSYEKL. The V segment lost 4 bases and the J segment 1 base; nucleotides outside the gene matches: 6. CDR3 nucleotides: TGCGCCAGCAGCCTAACTAGCGGGACAGTCCAAGAGACCCAGTACTTC. Translated, it gives CASSLTSGTVQETQYF.

The chain combines TRBV6-1 with TRBJ2-7; D could derive from TRBD1 or TRBD2 (6 bases each). The V end was cut by 3 bases, the J end by 7 bases, with 13 bases between. CDR3 size: 13 residues. Per germline, CDR1 MNHNS and CDR2 SASEGT. The CDR3 DNA is TGTGCCAGCAGTGAGGGGGGCTACAGGGAGCAGTACTTC. It yields the protein CASSEGGYREQYF.

This chain connects TRBV28 to TRBJ2-1; D is uncertain. The CDR3 consists of 12 residues. CDR1 and CDR2 from the germline V gene are MDHEN and SYDVKM. V lost 6 bases and J 10 bases, leaving 13 bases between the germline ends. The CDR3 here is CASRSVGWEQFF. CDR3 nucleotide sequence: TGTGCCAGCAGATCGGTGGGCTGGGAGCAGTTCTTC.

This clone was recorded once. The chain uses TRBV2 and TRBJ2-2; D uncertain. CDR1 is SNHLY and CDR2 is FYNNEI in the germline V gene. This CDR3 is 13 amino acids long. Trimming pared 6 bases from V and 4 bases from J, leaving 9 bases between. CDR3 sequence: CASRVLGTGELFF. CDR3 in DNA: TGTGCCAGCAGGGTCCTGGGCACCGGGGAGCTGTTTTTT. Using reference TRBV2 and TRBJ2-2 for the parts outside the CDR3, the full variable domain is EPEVTQTPSHQVTQMGQEVILRCVPISNHLYFYWYRQILGQKVEFLVSFYNNEISEKSEIFDDQFSVERPDGSNFTLKIRSTKLEDSAMYFCASRVLGTGELFFGEGSRLTVL.

The chain recombines TRBV28 with TRBJ2-2; TRBD1 aligns across 9 bases. The trim removed 5 bases at V and 4 bases at J, leaving 8 bases unmatched. The germline V gene encodes CDR1 MDHEN and CDR2 SYDVKM. The CDR3 has 16 residues. The CDR3 DNA reads TGTGCCAGCAGTACTCCCTGGACAGGGGCCACCGGGGAGCTGTTTTTT. It translates to CASSTPWTGATGELFF. The full variable domain, completed using reference TRBV28 and TRBJ2-2, is DVKVTQSSRYLVKRTGEKVFLECVQDMDHENMFWYRQDPGLGLRLIYFSYDVKMKEKGDIPEGYSVSREKKERFSLILESASTNQTSMYLCASSTPWTGATGELFFGEGSRLTVL.

The chain uses TRBV5-1 and TRBJ1-3; D not certain. Germline loops: CDR1 SGHRS, CDR2 YFSETQ. This CDR3 is 17 amino acids long. V lost 0 bases and J 0 bases, leaving 13 bases between the germline ends. This chain's CDR3 is CASSLGVHQTSGNTIYF. The DNA of the CDR3 is TGCGCCAGCAGCTTGGGAGTACACCAGACCTCTGGAAACACCATATATTTT. The whole variable domain, remainder taken from reference TRBV5-1 and TRBJ1-3, is KAGVTQTPRYLIKTRGQQVTLSCSPISGHRSVSWYQQTPGQGLQFLFEYFSETQRNKGNFPGRFSGRQFSNSRSEMNVSTLELGDSALYLCASSLGVHQTSGNTIYFGEGSWLTVV.

The CDR3 coding sequence is TGTGCCAGCAGTACCCTCGGGGGTAGCGGCAATGAGCAGTTCTTC. Translating it yields CASSTLGGSGNEQFF. The chain joins TRBV27 to TRBJ2-1; D is perhaps TRBD2 (6 bases). Per the germline V gene, CDR1 is MNHEY and CDR2 is SMNVEV (reference sequence). CDR3 length: 15 amino acids. Trimming stripped 5 bases from V and 6 bases from J, with 17 bases between.

The rearrangement uses TRBV6-5 and TRBJ2-1; 9 nucleotides match TRBD2. This CDR3 comprises 15 residues. V was pared by 6 bases and J by 0 bases, with 3 bases of the junction left unmatched. The V gene's germline CDR1 is MNHEY and CDR2 SVGAGI. CDR3 loop: CASSGGLASYNEQFF. The CDR3 coding sequence is TGTGCCAGCAGCGGGGGACTAGCCTCCTACAATGAGCAGTTCTTC.

The chain is built from TRBV7-7 and TRBJ2-1; D is unresolved. V was clipped by 2 bases and J by 7 bases, with 15 bases between them. The CDR3 length is 15 residues. The germline CDR1 and CDR2 sequences are SSHAT and FNYEAQ (reference sequence). The CDR3 bases are TGTGCCAGCAGCTTAACGGAAAAAACTTGGAATGAGCAGTTCTTC. Its translation: CASSLTEKTWNEQFF.

The chain links TRBV6-5 to TRBJ1-2; 7 positions agree with TRBD1. Trimming at V came to 4 bases and at J to 6 bases, leaving 5 bases not matched to a gene. Germline CDR1 reads MNHEY; CDR2 reads SVGAGI. The CDR3 consists of 13 residues. CDR3 in DNA: TGTGCCAGCAGTTCTTTTGACAGGGATGGCTACACCTTC. The encoded protein is CASSSFDRDGYTF.

The chain employs TRBV4-1 and TRBJ1-5; D gene unclear. Looked up from germline, CDR1 is MGHRA and CDR2 is YSYEKL. V lost 1 base and J lost 8, with 12 bases in between. The CDR3 extends over 14 amino acids. The CDR3 region is CASSQVRVGEPQHF. DNA for the CDR3: TGCGCCAGCAGCCAAGTGCGGGTTGGGGAGCCCCAGCATTTT.